The 14 T cell receptor beta chains given below trace back to one sample, sequenced in a study of technical replicates of blood from several donors. Using immunoSEQ multiplex PCR, the repertoire was profiled, and TCRdb retains in-frame clones only, with some absent. The sample has under 85,000 clones; roughly 97% are singletons. Sample: T cells isolated from PBMCs. Receptors were obtained from a human donor in good health.

The V gene is TRBV5-4, the J gene TRBJ1-1; no firm D call. Germline CDR1 reads SGHNT; CDR2 reads YYREEE (reference sequence). The length of the CDR3 is 15 residues. V lost 1 base and J lost 0, with 10 bases in between. CDR3 amino acids: CASSLQTPMNTEAFF. The CDR3 bases are TGTGCCAGCAGCTTGCAAACACCAATGAACACTGAAGCTTTCTTT. The full variable domain, its missing parts supplied by reference TRBV5-4 and TRBJ1-1, is ETGVTQSPTHLIKTRGQQVTLRCSSQSGHNTVSWYQQALGQGPQFIFQYYREEENGRGNFPPRFSGLQFPNYSSELNVNALELDDSALYLCASSLQTPMNTEAFFGQGTRLTVV.

V gene TRBV7-8 combines with J gene TRBJ1-1, with D possibly being TRBD1 (5 bases). CDR1 SGHVS and CDR2 FQNEAQ come from the germline V gene. Trimming stripped 2 bases from V and 0 bases from J, with 10 bases between. The CDR3 extends over 15 amino acids. CDR3 DNA sequence: TGTGCCAGCAGCTTATTATCGGACATGAACACTGAAGCTTTCTTT. Protein: CASSLLSDMNTEAFF.

The gene calls are TRBV19 and TRBJ2-3; TRBD2 matches at 13 bases. The V gene end was trimmed by 5 bases and the J gene end by 4 bases; junction bases not matched to a gene: 6. Germline V gene data show CDR1 as LNHDA and CDR2 as SQIVND (reference sequence). This CDR3 is 16 amino acids long. The CDR3 loop reads CASSLRTSGRSDTQYF. CDR3 coding DNA: TGTGCCAGTAGTCTACGGACTAGCGGGAGATCAGATACGCAGTATTTT.

This sequence joins TRBV28 and TRBJ1-5; D is possibly TRBD1 (5 bases). Per germline, CDR1 MDHEN and CDR2 SYDVKM. This CDR3 region has 15 residues. V lost 5 bases to trimming and J lost 3 bases, with 14 bases between them. The CDR3 region is CASSKFTGTNQPQHF. The CDR3 region has the DNA TGTGCCAGCAGTAAATTCACAGGTACCAATCAGCCCCAGCATTTT.

V gene TRBV6-6 combines with J gene TRBJ2-7; D perhaps matches TRBD1 (6 bases). CDR1 and CDR2 from the germline V gene are MNHNY and SVGAGI (reference sequence). CDR3 length equals 15 residues. V was cut by 6 bases and J by 3 bases, with 18 bases left in between. The CDR3 sequence is CASSPDRPTYYEQYF. The CDR3 DNA reads TGTGCCAGCAGCCCCGACAGGCCTACCTACTACGAGCAGTACTTC.

This chain links TRBV5-6 with TRBJ2-3; no clear D gene. Trimming removed 0 bases from V and 4 bases from J, with 9 bases in between. This CDR3 contains 14 residues. Germline V CDR1 and CDR2: SGHDT, YYEEEE. As DNA, the CDR3 is TGTGCCAGCAGCTTGGGGGTGGCGGCAGATACGCAGTATTTT. Translated, it gives CASSLGVAADTQYF.

The V call is TRBV5-1, the J call TRBJ1-2, with no clear D. The CDR3 runs to 12 residues. Germline CDR1 reads SGHRS; CDR2 reads YFSETQ. V lost 1 base to trimming and J lost 3 bases, with 4 bases between them. CDR3 in DNA: TGCGCCAGCAGCTTGACGGACTATGGCTACACCTTC. Protein sequence: CASSLTDYGYTF.

A note on this clone: One end of the junction is discordant with germline, which a read error may explain. The chain links TRBV20-1 to TRBJ2-3; 7 bases line up with TRBD2. The germline V gene has CDR1 DFQATT and CDR2 SNEGSKA (reference sequence). The CDR3 covers 8 residues. CDR3 nucleotides: TGCAGTGCTAGTTTAGCGGGTTTT. Translation gives CSASLAGF.

The chain recombines TRBV5-1 with TRBJ2-7, with 7 bases identical to TRBD1. CDR1 is SGHRS and CDR2 is YFSETQ in the germline V gene. J lost 2 bases, V lost 4 bases, and 3 bases had no gene match. This CDR3 is built from 13 residues. Here the CDR3 DNA reads TGCGCCAGCAGCAAGACAGGGCCCTACGAGCAGTACTTC. Its protein is CASSKTGPYEQYF.

The chain joins TRBV5-4 to TRBJ2-7; D is uncertain. Trimming took 10 bases from V and 5 from J, leaving 16 bases between them. The CDR3 has 12 amino acids. The germline CDR1 and CDR2 sequences are SGHNT and YYREEE (reference sequence). The CDR3 bases are TGTGCCGGCCAGGATCGGCCTGACGAGCAGTACTTC. It codes for CAGQDRPDEQYF.

The V gene is TRBV11-1, the J gene TRBJ1-1, with 8 bases lining up with TRBD1. This CDR3 comprises 15 residues. CDR1 and CDR2 from the germline V gene are SGHAT and FQDESV (reference sequence). V lost 1 base to trimming and J lost 3 bases; unmatched junction nucleotides: 4. The CDR3 spells CASSLGQGADTEAFF. As DNA, the CDR3 is TGTGCCAGCAGCTTAGGCCAGGGGGCGGACACTGAAGCTTTCTTT.

This clone was observed a few times. This rearrangement joins TRBV11-3 to TRBJ2-2; TRBD1 matches 9 bases. The trim removed 5 bases at V and 3 bases at J, leaving 7 bases unmatched. This CDR3 spans 16 amino acids. Germline-derived CDR1 and CDR2 are SGHNT and YENEEA. CDR3 amino acids: CASSTRTGEDTGELFF. Here the CDR3 DNA reads TGTGCCAGCAGCACCCGGACAGGGGAGGACACCGGGGAGCTGTTTTTT.

The chain joins TRBV5-4 to TRBJ2-3, with TRBD2 identical over 8 bases. The CDR3 runs 15 residues. Germline V gene lookup returns CDR1 SGHNT and CDR2 YYREEE (reference sequence). V lost 2 bases and J lost 6; bases outside the gene matches: 8. For the CDR3, the DNA is TGTGCCAGCAGCTTTCCGGGACTAGAGGGGGATACGCAGTATTTT. It encodes CASSFPGLEGDTQYF.

This chain links TRBV12-5 with TRBJ2-6, with D uncertain. The germline V gene encodes CDR1 LGHNT and CDR2 FRNRAP. CDR3 size: 15 residues. V lost 3 bases to trimming and J lost 0 bases, with 6 bases between them. CDR3 region: CASGFFSSGANVLTF. CDR3 nucleotide sequence: TGTGCTAGTGGTTTCTTCAGCTCTGGGGCCAACGTCCTGACTTTC.